Below are 8 T cell receptor beta chains sequenced from a single sample in a study of monozygotic twins with inflammatory bowel disease. TCRdb reworked the 5' RACE reads into one entry per CDR3 protein, no DNA. The specimen's table records just over 300,000 distinct CDR3 sequences. Input material: blood. The receptors here all came from a human donor with ulcerative colitis or Crohn's disease, or a healthy co-twin of an affected twin (not recorded which).

The chain joins TRBV6-2 or TRBV6-3 to TRBJ2-7; lacking DNA, the TRBD2 call made by TCRdb goes unchecked. The CDR3 has 16 residues. Per the germline V gene, CDR1 is MNHEY and CDR2 is SVGEGT. The CDR3 protein is CASSYSGPRLAGDQYF.

This CDR3 is CASSVVGETYEQYF. This chain connects TRBV9 to TRBJ2-7; TCRdb's D gene call, TRBD1, goes unchecked for lack of DNA. The germline V gene encodes CDR1 SGDLS and CDR2 YYNGEE. This CDR3 is 14 amino acids long.

The V gene is TRBV6-5, the J gene TRBJ1-1. This CDR3 comprises 15 residues. Germline CDR1 reads MNHEY; CDR2 reads SVGAGI. The CDR3 protein is CASSYSRDMNTEAFF.

The chain links TRBV12-3 or TRBV12-4 to TRBJ2-4; without DNA, the TCRdb call of TRBD1 cannot be checked. There are 16 residues in the CDR3. The CDR3 sequence is CASSATGQGLKNIQYF.

The rearrangement links TRBV5-1 to TRBJ2-1; the D call from TCRdb, TRBD2, cannot be confirmed without DNA. The length of the CDR3 is 13 residues. Per the germline V gene, CDR1 is SGHRS and CDR2 is YFSETQ. CDR3 in amino acids: CASRGTGGNEQFF.

The chain combines TRBV6-2 or TRBV6-3 with TRBJ2-7; no DNA is available, so the TRBD1 call from TCRdb remains unchecked. The V gene's germline CDR1 is MNHEY and CDR2 SVGEGT. The CDR3 spans 13 residues. CDR3 loop: CASRQDRAYEQYF.

Here the CDR3 reads CASSPTSSEETQYF. The rearrangement uses TRBV5-1 and TRBJ2-5; checking the TCRdb D call of TRBD2 is not possible without DNA. This CDR3 is 14 amino acids long. Germline V CDR1 and CDR2: SGHRS, YFSETQ.

The gene calls are TRBV28 and TRBJ2-3; TCRdb gives TRBD2 as the D gene, but with no DNA this cannot be confirmed. In germline, CDR1 is MDHEN, CDR2 SYDVKM. The CDR3 contains 18 residues. The CDR3 sequence is CASSLSTSGEERTDTQYF.